This TCR beta chain stems from a study of PD-1 blockade in classical Hodgkin lymphoma. Overall study results and limits: Differences between repertoires have undefined causes, possibly disease activity or prior therapy. CD4+ TCR diversity, unlike CD8+, rose significantly by C4D1.

A note on this clone: The antigen is not known.

Time point reported: cycle 4 day 1 (C4D1), after 6 weeks of nivolumab. All patients experienced relapse after autologous stem cell transplantation, and brentuximab vedotin exposure was variable. Germline CDR1 reads LNHDA; CDR2 reads SQIVND (reference sequence). The CDR3 totals 14 residues. The V segment lost 6 bases and the J segment 6 bases; nucleotides outside the gene matches: 6. Some clones are missing from TCRdb's copy, which holds only in-frame ones; the method was immunoSEQ multiplex PCR. The sample lists roughly 50,000 clones, 86% occurring once. The receptor was isolated from a human donor with classical Hodgkin lymphoma. Sequencing was performed on peripheral blood mononuclear cells (PBMCs), taken before the fourth cycle of nivolumab. The chain employs TRBV19 and TRBJ2-3, with 10 bases lining up with TRBD1. DNA of the CDR3: TGTGCCAGTAGCCCGGGACAGGGGTGGGATACGCAGTATTTT. Amino acids: CASSPGQGWDTQYF.